The 2 T cell receptor beta chains below come from one sample, sequenced in a study of shared clonotypes between healthy human individuals. Assay used: immunoSEQ multiplex PCR; TCRdb lists only in-frame clones, some missing. The sample yields 2 million to 2.5 million clones, 90% to 97% seen once. Sequencing was performed on naive CD4+ T cells sorted from blood. Subset specified: CD45RA+ positively selected. The receptors originated from a man aged 18 to 29 in good health.

V usage is TRBV7-8 and J usage is TRBJ1-4; maybe TRBD1 (5 bases). CDR1 and CDR2 (germline): SGHVS, FQNEAQ. Trimming cost V 4 bases and J 2 bases, with 11 bases left between them. The CDR3 sequence is 15 residues long. CDR3 protein: CASSSRDGTNEKLFF. Written as DNA, the CDR3 is TGTGCCAGCAGCTCGAGGGACGGCACTAATGAAAAACTGTTTTTT.

This rearrangement joins TRBV11-2 to TRBJ1-4, with 8 bases that match TRBD1. Germline-derived CDR1 and CDR2 are SGHAT and FQNNGV. V gave up 6 bases and J gave up 8 bases; unmatched junction bases: 8. The CDR3 extends over 14 amino acids. The CDR3 bases are TGTGCCAGCAGGCGACCGGGACAGGTGGAAAAACTGTTTTTT. This codes for CASRRPGQVEKLFF.